This T cell receptor (beta chain) comes out of a study of CD4+ T cells in melanoma. Study-level findings and limits: Reportedly, melanoma neoantigen-specific CD4+ T cells showed varied differentiation states. A reported correlation linked neoantigen-specific CD4+ T cells to CD8+, macrophage and B cell function.

Per the germline V gene, CDR1 is SGHRS and CDR2 is YFSETQ. This CDR3 has 16 amino acids. After removal of 4 bases from V and 3 bases from J, the junction contained 10 bases not matched to a gene. Turning to this clone: The antigen remains unidentified.

Sequenced by immunoSEQ multiplex PCR; TCRdb stores in-frame clones only, minus some. The sample contains some 110,000 clones, about 92% of which appear only once. The material sequenced was peripheral blood. The V and J genes are TRBV5-1 and TRBJ2-3; 8 nucleotides align to TRBD2. This TCR was recovered from a human donor with melanoma. CDR3 protein: CASSLRWRGETDTQYF. The DNA of the CDR3 is TGCGCCAGCAGCCTCCGTTGGCGGGGGGAGACAGATACGCAGTATTTT.